This T cell receptor (beta chain) was sequenced in a study of T-cell reconstitution after alpha-beta-depleted transplantation in children (dated by TCRdb to 2016 to 2017). Describing the broader study: Using TCR repertoire profiling, the study followed T-cell immune reconstitution in a quantitative way in children after TCRalphabeta/CD19-depleted allogeneic hematopoietic cell transplantation. What the research found in general, with its limitations: In some patients, high TCRbeta diversity at day 60 was attributed to recipient T cells and intrathymic progenitors that had survived conditioning. The frequencies of hyperexpanded clones fell over the following months, and after one year, T-cell counts and TCRbeta diversity were mostly attributed to newly produced T cells. The apparently early recovery of alphabetaT-cell counts about two months after transplant reportedly depended on only several hundred rapidly expanded clones that came from non-depleted graft cells.

Remarks on this clonotype: Its specific antigen is unknown. No base-level quality is on record; no much larger clone is a single base apart.

Library generation was performed with PCR. The instrument given in TCRdb is Illumina HiSeq 2500. Molecular barcoding was employed in the preparation of TCR libraries, with unique molecular identifiers being used to normalize TCRbeta repertoire quantification. TCRdb reanalyzed the raw reads on its own, using fastp at Q25 for trimming and MiXCR for clone calling, and kept in-frame beta chains. Every entry covers one CDR3 protein and lists the most common genes and DNA from its rows. The sample profile shows about 300,000 distinct CDR3 sequences; over 9.5% of them were found once. The ten largest clones represent just under 7.5% of the sample. The treatment or condition label, read with the paper, signifies: allogeneic hematopoietic cell transplantation with graft depleted of TCRalphabeta T cells and CD19 B cells. Transplant recipients were children who received TCRalphabeta/CD19-depleted allogeneic hematopoietic cell grafts.

V is clipped by 4 bases and J by 1 base, and the sequence between their germline boundaries is 13 bases long. The germline V gene sets CDR1 to SGHAT and CDR2 to FQNNGV. Inclusive of the bounding cysteine and phenylalanine, the CDR3 is 15 residues long. Solely the CDR3 DNA is kept, with 45 bases framed from the first base. The chain uses TRBV11-2 and TRBJ1-1; the D gene is unclear. This material consisted of PBMCs, taken before TCRalphabeta/CD19-depleted stem cell transplant. The sequence was obtained from a boy younger than two with acute myeloid leukemia, due to receive a stem cell transplant. The sequenced DNA: TGTGCCAGCAGCTCCCCCGGGTTCTCGAACACTGAAGCTTTCTTT. The resulting protein is CASSSPGFSNTEAFF.